This T cell receptor beta chain came from a study of high-grade serous ovarian cancer treatment subgroups (dated by TCRdb to about 2021). For context, the study as a whole: A mean of approximately 14,000 reads and 6,000 to 8,500 unique TCR beta rearrangements per sample was generated by sequencing. A cohort of 30 patients was included: 10 with no residual disease after primary surgery (R0), 10 who were excellent NACT responders, and 10 who were poor NACT responders. Under a laparoscopic triage algorithm, patients with high-grade serous ovarian cancer were grouped by complete gross resection or by neoadjuvant chemotherapy response, and the study profiled the TCR beta repertoires of these patients. Each patient contributed one primary tumor and two metastatic tumor samples, giving around 87 samples in total.

There are 13 amino acids in the CDR3, from cysteine to phenylalanine inclusive. The CDR3 DNA has 39 bases and is translated from base 1. Between the V and J ends, shortened by 7 bases and 0 bases respectively, the junction contains 7 bases. From a lookup of the germline V gene (reference sequence), CDR1 and CDR2 are GTSNPN and SVGIG. Study-level results and caveats: The TCR repertoire analyses centered on CDR3, leaving CDR1 and CDR2 unanalyzed. Neoantigen level correlated positively with TCR clonal relatedness, and copy number variation and mutation load from whole-genome sequencing showed a positive trend with TCR clonal relatedness. Because bulk tumor TCR sequencing provided no spatial information, insight into HGSC tumor complexity and diversity was limited. Repertoire similarity ranging from about 0.1 to 0.85 was observed between tumors from the same patient, whereas almost no similarity was observed between different patients.

Notes on this clone: Its binding antigen is unknown. The record has no base qualities; no much larger clone is one base away.

Collection of tumor samples took place before definitive surgery or chemotherapy. Genomic DNA was extracted by the MD Anderson Biospecimen Extraction Resource, and TCR sequencing was done by the MD Anderson Cancer Genomics Laboratory. The 75 to 100 tumor samples underwent high-throughput TCR profiling using ImmunoSEQ. The paper's processing steps were these. Richness (unique productive sequences), clonality, evenness and relatedness were included as repertoire diversity metrics, and similarity between samples was assessed with the Bhattacharyya coefficient. A sensitivity analysis that removed TCRs with fewer than two reads produced consistent conclusions. In TCRdb, the immuneACCESS table is reduced to in-frame sequences with V and J assigned. These tables do not hold every clone; where another copy was compared, an unresolved V gene accounts for under half, and the others remain unexplained. From that table come the V and J calls and clone size; the DNA was used to work out D and trimming. The sample table records a few thousand clones; around three quarters of these occur just once. The ten largest account for around 9.5% of the sample.

The rearrangement joined TRBV30 to TRBJ1-6; the D gene is perhaps TRBD1, on 5 matching bases. The sample taken for sequencing was tumor tissue. This receptor was taken from a human donor with high-grade serous ovarian cancer. The CDR3 region reads CASGSSYNSPLHF. The nucleotide sequence reads as follows: TGTGCCTCAGGGAGCTCCTATAATTCACCCCTCCACTTT.